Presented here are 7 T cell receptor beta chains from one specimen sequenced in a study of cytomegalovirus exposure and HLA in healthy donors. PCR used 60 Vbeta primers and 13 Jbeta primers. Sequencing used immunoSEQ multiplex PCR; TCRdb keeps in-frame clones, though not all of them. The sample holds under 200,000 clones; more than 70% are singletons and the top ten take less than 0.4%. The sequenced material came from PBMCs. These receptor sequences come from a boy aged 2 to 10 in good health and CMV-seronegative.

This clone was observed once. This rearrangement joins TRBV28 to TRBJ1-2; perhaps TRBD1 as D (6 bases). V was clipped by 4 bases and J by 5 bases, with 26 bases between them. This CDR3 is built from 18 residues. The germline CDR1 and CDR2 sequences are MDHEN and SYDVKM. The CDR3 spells CASSSDRTHTLLNYGYTF. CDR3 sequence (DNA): TGTGCCAGCAGTTCTGACAGGACCCACACCCTGCTTAATTATGGCTACACCTTC.

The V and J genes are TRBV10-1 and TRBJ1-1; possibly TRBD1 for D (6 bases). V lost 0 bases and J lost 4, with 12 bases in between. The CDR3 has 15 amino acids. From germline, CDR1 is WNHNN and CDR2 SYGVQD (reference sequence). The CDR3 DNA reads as TGCGCCAGCAGTGAGTCCTCGAGGGGGGGCACTGAAGCTTTCTTT. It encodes CASSESSRGGTEAFF.

For the CDR3, the DNA is TGTGCCAGCCGAGGGGGCGCCTTTGGATTCGGCGATGAGCAGTTCTTC. It translates to CASRGGAFGFGDEQFF. This chain links TRBV11-2 with TRBJ2-1, with 7 nucleotides matching TRBD1. The CDR3 is made up of 16 amino acids. Germline V gives CDR1 SGHAT, CDR2 FQNNGV. The trim removed 8 bases at V and 8 bases at J, leaving 18 bases unmatched.

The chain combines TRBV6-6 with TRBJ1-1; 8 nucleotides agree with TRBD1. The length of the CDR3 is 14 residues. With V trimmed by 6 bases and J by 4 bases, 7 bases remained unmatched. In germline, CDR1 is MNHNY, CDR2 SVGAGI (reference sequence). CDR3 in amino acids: CASRLTGESTEAFF. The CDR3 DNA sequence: TGTGCCAGCAGATTGACAGGGGAGTCCACTGAAGCTTTCTTT.

CDR3 sequence reads: CASSQVPQAHIYEQYF. CDR3 sequence (DNA): TGTGCCAGCAGCCAAGTTCCCCAGGCCCATATCTACGAGCAGTACTTC. The V call is TRBV14, the J call TRBJ2-7; no reliable D call. This CDR3 region has 16 residues. Trimming removed 1 base at V and 3 bases at J, with 16 bases between. CDR1 SGHDN and CDR2 FVKESK come from the germline V gene.

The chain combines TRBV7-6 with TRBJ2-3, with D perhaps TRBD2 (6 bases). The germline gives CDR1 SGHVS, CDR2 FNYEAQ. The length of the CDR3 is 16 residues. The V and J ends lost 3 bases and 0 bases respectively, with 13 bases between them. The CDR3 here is CASSFSQGGSTDTQYF. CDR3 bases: TGTGCCAGCAGCTTCAGCCAGGGAGGTAGCACAGATACGCAGTATTTT.

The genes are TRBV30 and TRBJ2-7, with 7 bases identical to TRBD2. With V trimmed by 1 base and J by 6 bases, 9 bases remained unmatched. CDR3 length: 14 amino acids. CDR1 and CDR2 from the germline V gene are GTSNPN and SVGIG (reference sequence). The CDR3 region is CAWSGRGSPFEQYF. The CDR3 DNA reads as TGTGCCTGGAGTGGTCGCGGGAGTCCTTTCGAGCAGTACTTC.